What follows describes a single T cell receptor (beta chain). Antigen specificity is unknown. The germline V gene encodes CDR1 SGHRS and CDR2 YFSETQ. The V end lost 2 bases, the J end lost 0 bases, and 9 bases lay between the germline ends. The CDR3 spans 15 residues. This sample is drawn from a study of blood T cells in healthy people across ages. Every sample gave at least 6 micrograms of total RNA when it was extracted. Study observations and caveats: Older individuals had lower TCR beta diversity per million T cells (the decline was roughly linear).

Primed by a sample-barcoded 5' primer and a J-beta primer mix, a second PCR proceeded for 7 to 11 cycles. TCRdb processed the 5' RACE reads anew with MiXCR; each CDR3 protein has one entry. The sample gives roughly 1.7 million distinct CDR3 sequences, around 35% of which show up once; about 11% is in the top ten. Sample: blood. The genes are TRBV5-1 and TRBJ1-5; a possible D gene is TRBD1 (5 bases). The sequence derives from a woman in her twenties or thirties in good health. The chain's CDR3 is CASSLSTDSNQPQHF. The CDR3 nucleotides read TGCGCCAGCAGCTTATCGACAGATAGCAATCAGCCCCAGCATTTT.